Listed below are T cell receptor beta chains from one sample, sequenced in a study of cytomegalovirus exposure and HLA in healthy donors. Sequencing was performed with immunoSEQ multiplex PCR; in TCRdb, only in-frame clones are kept and a portion is missing. The repertoire holds about 330,000 clones, with 70% to 90% as singletons. Sequencing was performed on PBMCs. The receptors were gathered from a woman between 18 and 29 years old in good health and CMV-seronegative. CDR3s include the opening cysteine and the closing phenylalanine or tryptophan. The order of the fields is V gene, J gene, D gene, clone size, CDR3 DNA, CDR3 protein. D genes are given only for firm matches. Size values are once, few and many counts, or a class for expanded clones, and some rows have none.

TRBV19	TRBJ2-7	TRBD2	NA	TGTGCCAGTAGTATACTTTTCACTAGCGGGAGGTACGAGCAGTACTTC	CASSILFTSGRYEQYF
TRBV18	TRBJ1-1	TRBD1	NA	TGTGCCAGCTCACCCAACCCCGGGACAGGGGGCCCAACTGAAGCTTTCTTT	CASSPNPGTGGPTEAFF
TRBV15	TRBJ1-2	NA	NA	TGTGCCACCAGCAGAGATTTGTCAGATAACTATGGCTACACCTTC	CATSRDLSDNYGYTF
TRBV5-6	TRBJ2-3	NA	NA	TGTGCCAGCAGCCCCGGGGGCACAGATACGCAGTATTTT	CASSPGGTDTQYF
TRBV18	TRBJ2-7	TRBD2	NA	TGTGCCAGCTCACCACGGGAGGGAGTTCTGAGCTCCTACGAGCAGTACTTC	CASSPREGVLSSYEQYF
TRBV27	TRBJ2-1	TRBD2	NA	TGTGCCAGCAGTTCCGCGACTAGCGGGAGGCTAAATGAGCAGTTCTTC	CASSSATSGRLNEQFF
TRBV7-9	TRBJ2-1	TRBD2	NA	TGTGCCAGCAGCTTAGAGGACCTAGCGGACCCTCGGAGGTTGGAGCAGTTCTTC	CASSLEDLADPRRLEQFF
TRBV19	TRBJ1-2	TRBD1	NA	TGTGCCATTCAGGGGGCTGGCGGCTACACCTTC	CAIQGAGGYTF
TRBV5-1	TRBJ2-7	NA	NA	TGCGCCAGCAGCTTGGCCCCGGGGACAAACTACGAGCAGTACTTC	CASSLAPGTNYEQYF
TRBV5-6	TRBJ2-7	NA	NA	TGTGCCAGCAGCGGGAGTAGGTCCCCCTACGAGCAGTACTTC	CASSGSRSPYEQYF
TRBV4-1	TRBJ1-1	NA	NA	TGCGCCAGCAGCCATGCTGGGAGGGACACAAAGAACACTGAAGCTTTCTTT	CASSHAGRDTKNTEAFF
TRBV5-1	TRBJ2-7	TRBD2	NA	TGCGCCAGCAGAGCGGGATCGTCGGGAGAGCAGTACTTC	CASRAGSSGEQYF
TRBV11-2	TRBJ2-5	TRBD2	NA	TGTGCCAGCAGCTTAGAGGCGGGAGGGCCTGTAAAGACCCAGTACTTC	CASSLEAGGPVKTQYF
TRBV28	TRBJ1-4	TRBD1	NA	TGTGCCAGCAGTACAGGGGACAAACTGTTTTTT	CASSTGDKLFF
TRBV25-1	TRBJ2-3	TRBD2	NA	TGTGCCAGCAGTGAAGGGACTAGCGGGACTTTAGATACGCAGTATTTT	CASSEGTSGTLDTQYF
TRBV27	TRBJ2-5	TRBD2	NA	TGTGCCAGCAAGGCTAGCGGGAGAGACGGAGAGACCCAGTACTTC	CASKASGRDGETQYF
TRBV6-6	TRBJ2-1	NA	once	TGTGCCAGCAGCCCCTCTGGGCGGGCGGTCAATGAGCAGTTCTTC	CASSPSGRAVNEQFF
TRBV19	TRBJ2-7	NA	NA	TGTGCCAGTAGTATAAAAATCCACTCCTACGAGCAGTACTTC	CASSIKIHSYEQYF
TRBV10-3	TRBJ2-2	NA	NA	TGTGCCATCAGTGATTGGGCTAGCGAAACGCGCACCGGGGAGCTGTTTTTT	CAISDWASETRTGELFF
TRBV5-4	TRBJ2-3	TRBD1	NA	TGTGCCAGCAGCTCCCGGACAGGGTGGTGGGTTCGGGAAATCACAGATACGCAGTATTTT	CASSSRTGWWVREITDTQYF
TRBV6-5	TRBJ1-5	TRBD1	NA	TGTGCCAGCAGTCCCGGACAGGGGGACCAGCCCCAGCATTTT	CASSPGQGDQPQHF
TRBV4-3	TRBJ2-1	NA	few	TGCGCCAGCAGCCCGGACTTCTACAATGAGCAGTTCTTC	CASSPDFYNEQFF
TRBV28	TRBJ2-1	TRBD2	NA	TGTGCCAGCACGTCGCGGGAGGGCGTGTTCTTC	CASTSREGVFF
TRBV2	TRBJ2-1	NA	NA	TGTGCCAGCAGTACCCCCATGACGAGGGCGCAACCCAGCTCCTACAATGAGCAGTTCTTC	CASSTPMTRAQPSSYNEQFF
TRBV29-1	TRBJ2-7	TRBD2	NA	TGCAGCGTCAGCGGGAGGGTGTCCTACGAGCAGTACTTC	CSVSGRVSYEQYF
TRBV25-1	TRBJ2-2	TRBD2	NA	TGTGCCAGCAGTGCATCTAGCGGTAACACCGGGGAGCTGTTTTTT	CASSASSGNTGELFF
TRBV6-5	TRBJ2-7	TRBD2	NA	TGTGCCAGCAGTTACACCGTTAGCGGGAGCTCCTACGAGCAGTACTTC	CASSYTVSGSSYEQYF
TRBV15	TRBJ2-7	TRBD1	few	TGTGCCACCAGCAGAGGCGGACAGGGCGCATACGAGCAGTACTTC	CATSRGGQGAYEQYF
TRBV27	TRBJ1-1	TRBD1	NA	TGTGCCAGCAGACCCGGACAGGGAAAAACTGAAGCTTTCTTT	CASRPGQGKTEAFF
TRBV27	TRBJ2-7	TRBD1	NA	TGTGCCAGCAGCGACCAGGGGGCGTACGAGCAGTACTTC	CASSDQGAYEQYF
TRBV10-2	TRBJ2-1	TRBD2	NA	TGCGCCAGCACGGCGGGAGGGGGTGAGCAGTTCTTC	CASTAGGGEQFF
TRBV19	TRBJ1-2	TRBD1	NA	TGTGCCAGTAGTAAACGACAGGGATTCTATGGCTACACCTTC	CASSKRQGFYGYTF
TRBV5-1	TRBJ2-2	NA	NA	TGCGCCAGCAGCTTGAGGGGAAACAAGGACACCGGGGAGCTGTTTTTT	CASSLRGNKDTGELFF
TRBV18	TRBJ2-7	TRBD1	NA	TGTGCCAGCTCAGATGGGACAGGAAGCTACGAGCAGTACTTC	CASSDGTGSYEQYF
TRBV7-2	TRBJ2-3	NA	NA	TGTGCCAGCAGCTCCGGTTATAGAAATACGCAGTATTTT	CASSSGYRNTQYF
TRBV19	TRBJ2-5	NA	NA	TGTGCCAGTAGTCTTTCGGAGACCCAGTACTTC	CASSLSETQYF
TRBV27	TRBJ2-7	TRBD1	NA	TGTGCCAGCAGTTTACAGTGGGACAGCTACGAGCAGTACTTC	CASSLQWDSYEQYF
TRBV2	TRBJ2-1	TRBD2	NA	TGTGCCAGCAGTGGGACTAGCCGGAGCTCCTACAATGAGCAGTTCTTC	CASSGTSRSSYNEQFF
TRBV7-9	TRBJ2-7	NA	NA	TGTGCCAGCAGCCAGAGGAGCACCTACGAGCAGTACTTC	CASSQRSTYEQYF
TRBV6-6	TRBJ2-7	NA	NA	TGTGCCAGCAGACCCGGGACGCGGGACTCCTACGAGCAGTACTTC	CASRPGTRDSYEQYF
TRBV7-2	TRBJ2-1	NA	NA	TGTGCCAGCAGCTTGGAGTCTCGAGGGGAGCAGTTCTTC	CASSLESRGEQFF
TRBV19	TRBJ1-1	TRBD1	once	TGTGCCAGTAGTTTGGGACAGGGGGACACTGAAGCTTTCTTT	CASSLGQGDTEAFF
TRBV19	TRBJ1-2	TRBD1	NA	TGTGCCAGTATGAGTTCGCCAGGGGGCATCTATGGCTACACCTTC	CASMSSPGGIYGYTF
TRBV2	TRBJ1-4	NA	NA	TGTGCCAGCAGTGATCAGGGTCACCTTAATGAAAAACTGTTTTTT	CASSDQGHLNEKLFF
TRBV27	TRBJ1-5	NA	NA	TGTGCCAGCAGTTTAGAGGGGGGGGCTCAGCCCCAGCATTTT	CASSLEGGAQPQHF
TRBV2	TRBJ1-2	NA	few	TGTGCCGAGATTCGGCAGGGAGGCTATGGCTACACCTTC	CAEIRQGGYGYTF
TRBV18	TRBJ2-3	NA	NA	TGTGCCAGCTCACCACAGGAGGATACGCAGTATTTT	CASSPQEDTQYF
TRBV28	TRBJ2-5	NA	NA	TGTGCCAGCAGTTTAGGGGCCCCAACCCAAGAGACCCAGTACTTC	CASSLGAPTQETQYF
TRBV18	TRBJ2-1	TRBD2	NA	TGTGCCAGCTCACCCTCGACTAGCGGTGAGCAGTTCTTC	CASSPSTSGEQFF
TRBV7-9	TRBJ2-6	NA	NA	NA	CASILASGANVLTF
TRBV28	TRBJ2-1	NA	once	TGTGCCAGCAGTTTCAGCGGCTACAATGAGCAGTTCTTC	CASSFSGYNEQFF